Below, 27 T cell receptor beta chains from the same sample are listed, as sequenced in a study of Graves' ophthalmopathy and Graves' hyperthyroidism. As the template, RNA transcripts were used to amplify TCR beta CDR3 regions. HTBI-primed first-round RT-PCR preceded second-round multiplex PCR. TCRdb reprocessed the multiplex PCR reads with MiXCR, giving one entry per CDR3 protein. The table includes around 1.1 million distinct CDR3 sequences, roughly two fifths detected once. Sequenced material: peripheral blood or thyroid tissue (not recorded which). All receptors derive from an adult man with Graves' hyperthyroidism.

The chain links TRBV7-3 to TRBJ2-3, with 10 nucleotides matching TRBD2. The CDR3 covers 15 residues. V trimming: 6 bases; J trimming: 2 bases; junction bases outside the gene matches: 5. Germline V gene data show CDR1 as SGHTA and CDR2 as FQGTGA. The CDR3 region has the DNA TGTGCCAGCAGTAATAGCGGGAGGAACACAGATACGCAGTATTTT. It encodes CASSNSGRNTDTQYF. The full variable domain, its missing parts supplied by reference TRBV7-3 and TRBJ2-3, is GAGVSQTPSNKVTEKGKYVELRCDPISGHTALYWYRQSLGQGPEFLIYFQGTGAADDSGLPNDRFFAVRPEGSVSTLKIQRTERGDSAVYLCASSNSGRNTDTQYFGPGTRLTVL.

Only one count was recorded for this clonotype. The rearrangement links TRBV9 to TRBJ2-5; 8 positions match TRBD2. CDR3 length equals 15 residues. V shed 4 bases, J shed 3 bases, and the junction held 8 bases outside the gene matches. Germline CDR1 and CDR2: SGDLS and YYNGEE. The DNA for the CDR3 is TGTGCCAGCAGCTTCGGCGGGACTAGAGAAGAGACCCAGTACTTC. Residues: CASSFGGTREETQYF.

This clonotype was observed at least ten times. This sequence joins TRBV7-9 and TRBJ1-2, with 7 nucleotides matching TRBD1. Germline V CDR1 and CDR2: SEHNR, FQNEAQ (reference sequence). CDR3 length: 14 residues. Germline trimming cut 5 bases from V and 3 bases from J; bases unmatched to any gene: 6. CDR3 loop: CASSGTVYDYGYTF. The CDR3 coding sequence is TGTGCCAGCAGCGGGACAGTTTATGACTATGGCTACACCTTC.

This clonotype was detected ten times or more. CDR3 loop: CASSFHGAQETQYF. CDR3 DNA sequence: TGTGCCAGCAGCTTCCACGGGGCCCAAGAGACCCAGTACTTC. The chain carries TRBV7-2 and TRBJ2-5, with D perhaps matching TRBD1 or TRBD2 (5 bases each). The CDR3 is 14 amino acids. Trimming removed 3 bases from V and 1 base from J, with 9 bases in between. Germline V gene lookup returns CDR1 SGHTA and CDR2 FQGNSA.

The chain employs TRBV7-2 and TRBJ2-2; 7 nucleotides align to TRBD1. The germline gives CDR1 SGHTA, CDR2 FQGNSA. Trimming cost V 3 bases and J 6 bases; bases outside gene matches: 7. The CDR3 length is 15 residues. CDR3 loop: CASSLAGQVSGELFF. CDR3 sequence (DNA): TGTGCCAGCAGCTTGGCAGGACAGGTGTCCGGGGAGCTGTTTTTT.

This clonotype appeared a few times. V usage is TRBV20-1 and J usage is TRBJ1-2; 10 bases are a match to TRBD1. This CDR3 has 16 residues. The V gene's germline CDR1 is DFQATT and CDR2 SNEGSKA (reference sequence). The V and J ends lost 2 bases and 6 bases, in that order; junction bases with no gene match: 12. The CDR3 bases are TGCAGTGCTAGAAAGAGGGGACAGGGGATTTCGCATGGCTACACCTTC. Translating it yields CSARKRGQGISHGYTF.

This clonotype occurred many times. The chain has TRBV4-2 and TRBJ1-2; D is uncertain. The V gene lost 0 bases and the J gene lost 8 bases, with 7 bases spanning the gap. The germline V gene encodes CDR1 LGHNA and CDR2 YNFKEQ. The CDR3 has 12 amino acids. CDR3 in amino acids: CASSQEGGGYTF. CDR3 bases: TGTGCCAGCAGCCAAGAAGGAGGGGGCTACACCTTC.

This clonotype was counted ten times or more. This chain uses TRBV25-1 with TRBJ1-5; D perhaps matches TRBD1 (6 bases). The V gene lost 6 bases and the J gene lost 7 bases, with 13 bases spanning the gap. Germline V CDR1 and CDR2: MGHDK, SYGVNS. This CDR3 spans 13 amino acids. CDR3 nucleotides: TGTGCCAGCAGAGGGGGAGAACAGCAGCCCCAGCATTTT. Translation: CASRGGEQQPQHF.

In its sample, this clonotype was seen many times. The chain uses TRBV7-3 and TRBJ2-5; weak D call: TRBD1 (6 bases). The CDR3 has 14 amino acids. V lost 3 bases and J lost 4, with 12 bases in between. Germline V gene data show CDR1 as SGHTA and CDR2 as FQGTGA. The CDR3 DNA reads TGTGCCAGCAGCTTCCAAGGGGGTGGAGAGACCCAGTACTTC. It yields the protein CASSFQGGGETQYF. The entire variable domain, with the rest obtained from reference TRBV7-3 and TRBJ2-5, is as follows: GAGVSQTPSNKVTEKGKYVELRCDPISGHTALYWYRQSLGQGPEFLIYFQGTGAADDSGLPNDRFFAVRPEGSVSTLKIQRTERGDSAVYLCASSFQGGGETQYFGPGTRLLVL.

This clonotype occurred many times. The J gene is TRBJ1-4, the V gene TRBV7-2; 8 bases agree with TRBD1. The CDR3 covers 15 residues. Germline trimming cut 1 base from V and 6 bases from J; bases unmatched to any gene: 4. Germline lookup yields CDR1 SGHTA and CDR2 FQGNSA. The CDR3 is CASSLGQGADEKLFF. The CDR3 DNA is TGTGCCAGCAGCTTAGGTCAGGGGGCGGATGAAAAACTGTTTTTT.

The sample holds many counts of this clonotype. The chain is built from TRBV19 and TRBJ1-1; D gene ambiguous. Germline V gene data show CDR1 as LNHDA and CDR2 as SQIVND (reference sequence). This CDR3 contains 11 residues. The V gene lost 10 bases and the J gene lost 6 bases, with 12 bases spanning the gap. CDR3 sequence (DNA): TGTGCCACCACCGGGCGGGCTGAAGCTTTCTTT. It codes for CATTGRAEAFF.

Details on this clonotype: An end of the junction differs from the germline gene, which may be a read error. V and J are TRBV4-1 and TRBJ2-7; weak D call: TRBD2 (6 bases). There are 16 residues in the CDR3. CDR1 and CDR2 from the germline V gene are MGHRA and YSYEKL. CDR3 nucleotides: TGTGCCAGCAGCCAGAATGGAGGGATATTGCCCTACGAGCAGTACTTC. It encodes CASSQNGGILPYEQYF.

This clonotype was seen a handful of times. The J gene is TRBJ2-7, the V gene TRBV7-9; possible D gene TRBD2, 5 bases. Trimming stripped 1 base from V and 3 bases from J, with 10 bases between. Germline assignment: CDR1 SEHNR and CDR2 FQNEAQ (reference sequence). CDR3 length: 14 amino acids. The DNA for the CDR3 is TGTGCCAGCAGCTTAGTCCAGGAGGACTACGAGCAGTACTTC. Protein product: CASSLVQEDYEQYF. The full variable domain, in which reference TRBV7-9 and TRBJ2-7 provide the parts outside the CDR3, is DTGVSQNPRHKITKRGQNVTFRCDPISEHNRLYWYRQTLGQGPEFLTYFQNEAQLEKSRLLSDRFSAERPKGSFSTLEIQRTEQGDSAMYLCASSLVQEDYEQYFGPGTRLTVT.

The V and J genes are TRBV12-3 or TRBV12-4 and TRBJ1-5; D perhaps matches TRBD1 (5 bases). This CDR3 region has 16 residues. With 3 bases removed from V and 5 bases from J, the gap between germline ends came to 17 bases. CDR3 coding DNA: TGTGCCAGCAGTTTTAATCGGCAGGGCGGGGATCAGCCCCAGCATTTT. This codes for CASSFNRQGGDQPQHF.

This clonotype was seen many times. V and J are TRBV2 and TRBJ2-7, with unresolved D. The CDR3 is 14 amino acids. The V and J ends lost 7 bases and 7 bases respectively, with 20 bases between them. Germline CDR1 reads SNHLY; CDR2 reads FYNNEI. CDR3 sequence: CASTSLLGVGEQYF. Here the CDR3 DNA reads TGTGCCAGCACCTCACTCCTGGGCGTGGGGGAGCAGTACTTC. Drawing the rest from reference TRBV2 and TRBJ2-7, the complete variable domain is EPEVTQTPSHQVTQMGQEVILRCVPISNHLYFYWYRQILGQKVEFLVSFYNNEISEKSEIFDDQFSVERPDGSNFTLKIRSTKLEDSAMYFCASTSLLGVGEQYFGPGTRLTVT.

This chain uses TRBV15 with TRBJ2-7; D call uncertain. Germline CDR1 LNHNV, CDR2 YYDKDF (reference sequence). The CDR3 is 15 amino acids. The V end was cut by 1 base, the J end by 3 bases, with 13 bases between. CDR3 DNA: TGTGCCACCAGCAGAGGGAAGGGCCTTTTCTACGAGCAGTACTTC. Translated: CATSRGKGLFYEQYF.

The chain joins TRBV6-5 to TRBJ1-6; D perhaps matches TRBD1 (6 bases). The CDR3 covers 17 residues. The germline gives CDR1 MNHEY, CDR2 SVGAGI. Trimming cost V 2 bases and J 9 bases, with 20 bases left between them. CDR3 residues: CASSYPPRQAGGSPLHF. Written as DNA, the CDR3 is TGTGCCAGCAGTTACCCCCCCCGACAGGCTGGGGGTTCACCCCTCCACTTT.

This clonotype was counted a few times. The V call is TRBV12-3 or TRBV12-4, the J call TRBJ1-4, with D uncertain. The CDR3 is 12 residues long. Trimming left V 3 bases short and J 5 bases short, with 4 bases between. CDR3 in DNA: TGTGCCAGCAGTTTTGAGAATGAAAAACTGTTTTTT. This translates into CASSFENEKLFF.

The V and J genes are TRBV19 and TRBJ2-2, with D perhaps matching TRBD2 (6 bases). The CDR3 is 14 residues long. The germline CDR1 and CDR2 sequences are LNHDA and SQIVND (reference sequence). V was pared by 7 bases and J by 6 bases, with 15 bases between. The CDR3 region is CASTPTGEAGELFF. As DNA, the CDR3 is TGTGCCAGTACCCCGACTGGGGAGGCCGGGGAGCTGTTTTTT.

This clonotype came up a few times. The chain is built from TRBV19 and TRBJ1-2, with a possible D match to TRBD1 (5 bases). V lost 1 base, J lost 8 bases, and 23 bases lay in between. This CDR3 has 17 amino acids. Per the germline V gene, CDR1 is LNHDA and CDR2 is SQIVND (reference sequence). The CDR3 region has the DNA TGTGCCAGTAGTATAGGGCTCGGGGGGACGGCGGTCTTGGGCTACACCTTC. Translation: CASSIGLGGTAVLGYTF.

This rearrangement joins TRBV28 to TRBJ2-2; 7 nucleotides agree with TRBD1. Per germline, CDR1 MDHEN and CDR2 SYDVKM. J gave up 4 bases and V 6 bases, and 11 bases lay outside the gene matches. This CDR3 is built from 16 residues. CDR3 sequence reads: CASSEFTGVITGELFF. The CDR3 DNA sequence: TGTGCCAGCAGCGAGTTTACAGGGGTGATCACCGGGGAGCTGTTTTTT.

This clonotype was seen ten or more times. CDR3 nucleotide sequence: TGTGCCAGCAGTCGTCCAGGACAGTCAGGTGGCTACACCTTC. This encodes CASSRPGQSGGYTF. This rearrangement joins TRBV7-9 to TRBJ1-2; possibly TRBD1 for D (6 bases). The CDR3 sequence is 14 residues long. The germline CDR1 and CDR2 sequences are SEHNR and FQNEAQ (reference sequence). V shed 6 bases and J shed 7 bases, with 18 bases lying between them.

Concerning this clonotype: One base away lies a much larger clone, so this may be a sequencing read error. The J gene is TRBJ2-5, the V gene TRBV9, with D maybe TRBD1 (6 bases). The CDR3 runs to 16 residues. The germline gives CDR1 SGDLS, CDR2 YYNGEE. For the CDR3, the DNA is TGTGCCAGAAGCGTATCCCCGGGACATGCTTTGATGGAGCAGTACTTC. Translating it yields CARSVSPGHALMEQYF.

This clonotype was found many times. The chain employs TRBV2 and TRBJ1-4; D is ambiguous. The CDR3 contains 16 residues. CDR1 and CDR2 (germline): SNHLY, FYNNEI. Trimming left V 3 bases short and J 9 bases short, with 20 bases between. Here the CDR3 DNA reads TGTGCCAGCAGTGAGGACGGCGGATTCGCAGGTCAAAAACTGTTTTTT. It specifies CASSEDGGFAGQKLFF.

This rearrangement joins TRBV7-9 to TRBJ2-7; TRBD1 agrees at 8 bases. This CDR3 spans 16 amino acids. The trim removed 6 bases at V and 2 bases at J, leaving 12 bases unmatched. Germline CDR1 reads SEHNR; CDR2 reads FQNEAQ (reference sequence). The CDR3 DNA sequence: TGTGCCAGCAGTTTATCCCTCGGACAGGGACCCTACGAGCAGTACTTC. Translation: CASSLSLGQGPYEQYF.

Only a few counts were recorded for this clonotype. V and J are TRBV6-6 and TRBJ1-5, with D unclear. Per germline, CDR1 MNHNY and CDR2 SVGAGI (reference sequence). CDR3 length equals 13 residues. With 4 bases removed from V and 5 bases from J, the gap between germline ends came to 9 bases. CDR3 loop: CASSFFPDQPQHF. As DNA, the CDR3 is TGTGCCAGCAGTTTTTTCCCGGATCAGCCCCAGCATTTT.

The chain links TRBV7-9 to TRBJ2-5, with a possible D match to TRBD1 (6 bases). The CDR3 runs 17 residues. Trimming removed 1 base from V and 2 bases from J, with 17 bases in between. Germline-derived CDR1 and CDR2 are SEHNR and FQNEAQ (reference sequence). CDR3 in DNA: TGTGCCAGCAGCTTAGGTGATCGTTTGGACAGTCAAGAGACCCAGTACTTC. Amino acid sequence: CASSLGDRLDSQETQYF.